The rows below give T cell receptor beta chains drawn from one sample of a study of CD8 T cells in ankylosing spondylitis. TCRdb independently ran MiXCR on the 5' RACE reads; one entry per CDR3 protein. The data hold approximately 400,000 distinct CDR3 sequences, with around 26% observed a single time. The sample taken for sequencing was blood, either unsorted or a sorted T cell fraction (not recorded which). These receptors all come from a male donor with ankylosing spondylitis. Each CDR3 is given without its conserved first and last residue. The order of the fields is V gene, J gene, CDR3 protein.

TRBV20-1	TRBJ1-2	SARPHSALLDYGYT
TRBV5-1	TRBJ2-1	ASTQQGADSYNEQF
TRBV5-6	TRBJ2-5	ASSGNSGGARETQY
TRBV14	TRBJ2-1	ASSRNAGVHNEQF
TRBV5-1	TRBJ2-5	ASSYEGARETQY
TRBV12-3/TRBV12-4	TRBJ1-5	ASSLGGQGTEPQH
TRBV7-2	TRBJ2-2	ASSLAGLAGGYTGELF
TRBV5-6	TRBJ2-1	ASSLLLVTYNEQF
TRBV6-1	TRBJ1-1	ASRRGLNTEAF
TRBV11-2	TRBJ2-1	ASTKTNRDMSYNEQF
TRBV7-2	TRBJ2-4	ASSLAGGLAGENIQY
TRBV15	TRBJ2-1	ATSRDFGGYNEQF
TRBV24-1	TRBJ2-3	ATSDRWGADLTDTQY
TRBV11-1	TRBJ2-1	ASSIPAERNEQF
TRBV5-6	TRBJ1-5	ASSSTGGSNQPQH
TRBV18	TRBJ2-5	ASSPASEGAETQY
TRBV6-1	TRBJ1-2	ASTINRGAQGYT
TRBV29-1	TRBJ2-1	SVEDIPAGVYNEQF
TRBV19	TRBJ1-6	ASSIGESPLH
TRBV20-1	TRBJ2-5	SARATRETQY